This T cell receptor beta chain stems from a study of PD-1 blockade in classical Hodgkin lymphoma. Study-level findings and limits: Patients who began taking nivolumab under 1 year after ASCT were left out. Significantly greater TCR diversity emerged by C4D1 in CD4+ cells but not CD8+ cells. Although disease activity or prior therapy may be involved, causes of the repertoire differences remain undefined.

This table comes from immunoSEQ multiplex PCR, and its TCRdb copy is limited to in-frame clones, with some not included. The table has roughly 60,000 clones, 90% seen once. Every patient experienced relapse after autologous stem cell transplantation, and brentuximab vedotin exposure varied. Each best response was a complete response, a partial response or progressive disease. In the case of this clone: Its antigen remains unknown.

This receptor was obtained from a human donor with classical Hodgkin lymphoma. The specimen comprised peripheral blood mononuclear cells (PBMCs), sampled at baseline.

DNA of the CDR3: TGTGCCAGCAGCTTGGCTCGCTCTGGGGCCAACGTCCTGACTTTC. Residues: CASSLARSGANVLTF. The rearrangement joins TRBV7-6 to TRBJ2-6; D ambiguous. V dropped 3 bases and J dropped 0 bases, with 6 bases sitting between them. CDR1 and CDR2 (germline): SGHVS, FNYEAQ. CDR3 length equals 15 residues. The whole variable domain, filled in from reference TRBV7-6 and TRBJ2-6, reads GAGVSQSPRYKVTKRGQDVALRCDPISGHVSLYWYRQALGQGPEFLTYFNYEAQQDKSGLPNDRFSAERPEGSISTLTIQRTEQRDSAMYRCASSLARSGANVLTFGAGSRLTVL.